The clone carrying this T cell receptor beta chain has only one observation. This specimen comes from a study of technical replicates of blood from a few donors. Between the trimmed V and J ends, which lost 2 bases and 0 bases, there was a span of 10 bases. The CDR3 loop spans 15 amino acids. The germline gives CDR1 SGHNT, CDR2 YYREEE (reference sequence). TCRdb's copy holds only in-frame clones and misses some; the assay was immunoSEQ multiplex PCR. The profile covers roughly 69,000 clones, with about 87% appearing a single time and less than 6.5% taken by the ten largest. The V and J genes are TRBV5-4 and TRBJ2-3, with a tentative D call TRBD1 (5 bases). Sequencing was performed on PBMCs. The TCR sequence derives from a human donor in good health. Some clones in this sample may be carry-over from other donors' samples. CDR3: CASSFRAQSTDTQYF. The DNA for the CDR3 is TGTGCCAGCAGCTTCAGGGCACAAAGCACAGATACGCAGTATTTT.